Listed here are 31 T cell receptor beta chains from one sample, sequenced in a study of siplizumab effects on memory and regulatory T cells. The protocol was immunoSEQ multiplex PCR, while the TCRdb copy is restricted to in-frame clones and leaves out a portion. The sample records tens of thousands of clones, around 97% being singletons. Material for sequencing was naive CD8+ T cells sorted from blood. These receptors all come from a human donor in good health.

The genes are TRBV27 and TRBJ2-5; the D is unclear. Between the trimmed V and J ends, which lost 6 bases and 2 bases, there was a span of 13 bases. The CDR3 has 14 residues. The germline V gene encodes CDR1 MNHEY and CDR2 SMNVEV (reference sequence). Written as DNA, the CDR3 is TGTGCCAGCAGCCCTAAATATTCACAAGAGACCCAGTACTTC. Its protein product is CASSPKYSQETQYF.

The chain carries TRBV10-1 and TRBJ2-7; perhaps D is TRBD1 or TRBD2 (5 bases each). This CDR3 spans 14 amino acids. V lost 3 bases, J lost 4 bases, and 13 bases lay in between. Germline V gives CDR1 WNHNN, CDR2 SYGVQD (reference sequence). DNA of the CDR3: TGCGCCAGCAGTGATCGACAGAGACTATACGAGCAGTACTTC. The encoded protein is CASSDRQRLYEQYF.

The chain is built from TRBV28 and TRBJ1-1; D ambiguous. Germline lookup yields CDR1 MDHEN and CDR2 SYDVKM. The CDR3 loop spans 13 amino acids. The V and J ends lost 7 bases and 4 bases respectively, with 13 bases between them. The CDR3 spells CASIRVEGTEAFF. As DNA, the CDR3 is TGTGCCAGCATTCGAGTGGAGGGCACTGAAGCTTTCTTT.

The rearrangement uses TRBV5-1 and TRBJ1-5, with a weak D call TRBD1 (6 bases). V was pared by 0 bases and J by 6 bases, with 10 bases between. Germline V gives CDR1 SGHRS, CDR2 YFSETQ. The length of the CDR3 is 14 residues. CDR3 amino acids: CASSLEGGTQPQHF. The DNA of the CDR3 is TGCGCCAGCAGCTTGGAGGGGGGGACTCAGCCCCAGCATTTT.

About this clone itself: At the DNA level, this CDR3 is encoded by other sequences in the same sample as well. The chain has TRBV9 and TRBJ2-6; D uncertain. From germline, CDR1 is SGDLS and CDR2 YYNGEE. Trimming cost V 7 bases and J 0 bases, with 5 bases left between them. This CDR3 has 13 amino acids. The CDR3 region has the DNA TGTGCCAGCTCAGGCTCTGGGGCCAACGTCCTGACTTTC. Translation: CASSGSGANVLTF.

This rearrangement joins TRBV5-1 to TRBJ2-3; 7 bases are a match to TRBD2. V shed 1 base, J shed 3 bases, and the junction held 2 bases outside the gene matches. The CDR3 is 14 residues long. The germline V gene has CDR1 SGHRS and CDR2 YFSETQ. In DNA, the CDR3 is TGCGCCAGCAGCTTGTGGGGGGGTACAGATACGCAGTATTTT. This encodes CASSLWGGTDTQYF.

The V gene is TRBV6-5, the J gene TRBJ2-5; the D gene is possibly TRBD1 (5 bases). The CDR3 is 14 amino acids. In germline, CDR1 is MNHEY, CDR2 SVGAGI. Trimming removed 0 bases from V and 2 bases from J, with 7 bases in between. Here the CDR3 reads CASSYSTAQETQYF. CDR3 sequence (DNA): TGTGCCAGCAGTTACTCGACAGCTCAAGAGACCCAGTACTTC.

Points on this clone: This sample includes further DNA sequences coding for the same CDR3. This sequence joins TRBV27 and TRBJ1-5; no reliable D call. V gave up 2 bases and J gave up 7 bases, with 9 bases separating them. Germline loops: CDR1 MNHEY, CDR2 SMNVEV (reference sequence). This CDR3 comprises 13 residues. The CDR3 nucleotides are TGTGCCAGCAGTTTAGGAGGGTACCAGCCCCAGCATTTT. Its protein is CASSLGGYQPQHF.

This clone was seen just once. The rearrangement links TRBV27 to TRBJ2-7; D unresolved. The CDR3 sequence is 13 residues long. V was trimmed by 3 bases and J by 5 bases, leaving 11 bases between them. The germline gives CDR1 MNHEY, CDR2 SMNVEV (reference sequence). The CDR3 DNA follows: TGTGCCAGCAGTTTCGGAGAACGAAACGAGCAGTACTTC. Translated, it gives CASSFGERNEQYF.

The chain employs TRBV9 and TRBJ2-2; 7 bases line up with TRBD2. The CDR3 has 13 residues. The germline V gene has CDR1 SGDLS and CDR2 YYNGEE. J gave up 5 bases and V 4 bases, and 2 bases lay outside the gene matches. The CDR3: CASSLSGTGELFF. For the CDR3, the DNA is TGTGCCAGCAGCCTTAGCGGGACCGGGGAGCTGTTTTTT.

V is TRBV7-9 and J is TRBJ1-2; TRBD1 matches 8 bases. This CDR3 has 16 residues. Germline CDR1 is SEHNR and CDR2 is FQNEAQ (reference sequence). The junction had 12 bases not matched to a gene; V was cut back by 5 bases and J by 4 bases. The CDR3 spells CASSEQTGGGGYGYTF. The DNA for the CDR3 is TGTGCCAGCAGCGAACAAACAGGGGGAGGTGGCTATGGCTACACCTTC. The entire variable domain, with the rest obtained from reference TRBV7-9 and TRBJ1-2, is as follows: DTGVSQNPRHKITKRGQNVTFRCDPISEHNRLYWYRQTLGQGPEFLTYFQNEAQLEKSRLLSDRFSAERPKGSFSTLEIQRTEQGDSAMYLCASSEQTGGGGYGYTFGSGTRLTVV.

The chain employs TRBV6-5 and TRBJ2-2; D is undetermined. Trimming stripped 0 bases from V and 7 bases from J, with 12 bases between. The CDR3 has 15 amino acids. Germline CDR1 and CDR2: MNHEY and SVGAGI. This CDR3 is CASSYSRMSGGELFF. The DNA for the CDR3 is TGTGCCAGCAGTTACTCGAGAATGTCGGGCGGGGAGCTGTTTTTT.

The chain couples TRBV30 to TRBJ2-5; TRBD1 matches 8 bases. The junction had 7 bases not matched to a gene; V was cut back by 8 bases and J by 2 bases. The CDR3 spans 13 residues. Per the germline V gene, CDR1 is GTSNPN and CDR2 is SVGIG (reference sequence). This CDR3 reads CAGWTGRQETQYF. DNA for the CDR3: TGTGCCGGATGGACAGGGCGGCAAGAGACCCAGTACTTC. Full variable domain (missing parts from reference TRBV30 and TRBJ2-5): SQTIHQWPATLVQPVGSPLSLECTVEGTSNPNLYWYRQAAGRGLQLLFYSVGIGQISSEVPQNLSASRPQDRQFILSSKKLLLSDSGFYLCAGWTGRQETQYFGPGTRLLVL.

The V call is TRBV23-1, the J call TRBJ1-1; tentatively, D is TRBD1 (6 bases). TRBV23-1 is recorded as an ORF, its role being uncertain. The CDR3 has 9 residues. V lost 7 bases to trimming and J lost 10 bases, with 7 bases between them. The CDR3 sequence is CASKGGAFF. The CDR3 DNA follows: TGCGCCAGCAAGGGGGGAGCTTTCTTT.

The chain couples TRBV23-1 to TRBJ2-2; no firm D call. TRBV23-1 is an open reading frame, and its role is uncertain. There are 13 residues in the CDR3. The V end lost 1 base, the J end lost 5 bases, and 5 bases lay between the germline ends. The CDR3 reads CASSQCPTGELFF. The CDR3 DNA follows: TGCGCCAGCAGTCAATGCCCTACCGGGGAGCTGTTTTTT.

The genes are TRBV15 and TRBJ2-7; perhaps TRBD2 as D (6 bases). V gave up 0 bases and J gave up 4 bases, with 16 bases separating them. In germline, CDR1 is LNHNV, CDR2 YYDKDF (reference sequence). The CDR3 length is 16 residues. DNA of the CDR3: TGTGCCACCAGCAGAGATCTGGGGGGACTGGCGTACGAGCAGTACTTC. Amino acids: CATSRDLGGLAYEQYF.

In its sample, this clone was seen once. The V call is TRBV7-8, the J call TRBJ2-7; no reliable D call. The CDR3 spans 13 residues. Trimming pared 7 bases from V and 6 bases from J, leaving 16 bases between. Germline V gene lookup returns CDR1 SGHVS and CDR2 FQNEAQ. This CDR3 reads CASTTTGWGEQYF. The CDR3 DNA is TGTGCCAGCACCACGACCGGCTGGGGCGAGCAGTACTTC.

J is TRBJ2-7 and V is TRBV6-1; 9 nucleotides match TRBD1. V was clipped by 4 bases and J by 2 bases; unmatched bases: 3. Germline V gene lookup returns CDR1 MNHNS and CDR2 SASEGT. This CDR3 has 14 residues. The CDR3 spells CASSVGQGPYEQYF. As DNA, the CDR3 is TGTGCCAGCAGTGTGGGACAGGGCCCCTACGAGCAGTACTTC.

The chain joins TRBV15 to TRBJ2-5; D is possibly TRBD1 or TRBD2 (6 bases each). V was shortened by 0 bases and J by 7 bases, with 21 bases between the two germline ends. Germline V gene sequence: CDR1 LNHNV, CDR2 YYDKDF (reference sequence). This CDR3 region has 17 residues. CDR3 nucleotide sequence: TGTGCCACCAGCAGAGATCTTAGGGGGGCCGTCGGATTGACCCAGTACTTC. It is translated as CATSRDLRGAVGLTQYF.

The chain uses TRBV27 and TRBJ2-2, with TRBD2 matching 10 bases. CDR1 and CDR2 (germline): MNHEY, SMNVEV (reference sequence). V lost 5 bases, J lost 6 bases, and 3 bases stayed unmatched. The CDR3 is 14 amino acids. CDR3 nucleotides: TGTGCCAGCAGTCCCGGGACTAGCGCCGGGGAGCTGTTTTTT. This encodes CASSPGTSAGELFF.

This chain uses TRBV30 with TRBJ2-7, with 11 bases fitting TRBD2. Germline CDR1 reads GTSNPN; CDR2 reads SVGIG (reference sequence). There are 14 residues in the CDR3. The V gene end was trimmed by 3 bases and the J gene end by 3 bases; junction bases not matched to a gene: 4. The CDR3 protein is CAWRSSGGSYEQYF. The CDR3 DNA follows: TGTGCCTGGAGGTCTAGCGGGGGGAGCTACGAGCAGTACTTC.

The chain combines TRBV29-1 with TRBJ2-1, with TRBD1 identical over 8 bases. V trimming: 7 bases; J trimming: 7 bases; junction bases outside the gene matches: 12. The CDR3 has 14 amino acids. The germline V gene has CDR1 SQVTM and CDR2 ANQGSEA. CDR3 nucleotide sequence: TGCAGCGCTCGGGGGACAGGAGTCTATAATGAGCAGTTCTTC. Encoded protein: CSARGTGVYNEQFF.

This chain uses TRBV7-6 with TRBJ2-3; TRBD2 might be the D (6 bases). CDR3 length equals 16 residues. The germline gives CDR1 SGHVS, CDR2 FNYEAQ. Trimming took off 5 bases at V and 1 base at J, with 16 bases between the two ends. The CDR3 loop is CASSPQGSSGTDTQYF. The CDR3 DNA reads as TGTGCCAGCAGCCCTCAGGGTTCTAGCGGCACAGATACGCAGTATTTT.

The chain carries TRBV27 and TRBJ2-1; D is undetermined. Trimming pared 8 bases from V and 5 bases from J, leaving 13 bases between. Per the germline V gene, CDR1 is MNHEY and CDR2 is SMNVEV (reference sequence). The CDR3 contains 13 residues. This chain's CDR3 is CASSLGLNNEQFF. CDR3 nucleotide sequence: TGTGCCAGCTCTTTGGGATTGAACAATGAGCAGTTCTTC.

This chain uses TRBV9 with TRBJ1-2, with a weak D call TRBD1 (6 bases). With 3 bases removed from V and 0 bases from J, the gap between germline ends came to 9 bases. Germline V gene sequence: CDR1 SGDLS, CDR2 YYNGEE. The CDR3 is 14 amino acids. The CDR3 coding sequence is TGTGCCAGCAGCGAGGGGACACCTAACTATGGCTACACCTTC. Translating it yields CASSEGTPNYGYTF.

The V call is TRBV28, the J call TRBJ2-5; D perhaps matches TRBD2 (5 bases). This CDR3 spans 16 amino acids. CDR1 and CDR2 from the germline V gene are MDHEN and SYDVKM. V was cut by 0 bases and J by 0 bases, with 11 bases left in between. The CDR3 DNA sequence: TGTGCCAGCAGTTTATGGGAGCGGAGCCACCAAGAGACCCAGTACTTC. Encoded protein: CASSLWERSHQETQYF.

This chain uses TRBV9 with TRBJ2-5; D gene ambiguous. The V end was cut by 0 bases, the J end by 1 base, with 10 bases between. This CDR3 region has 15 residues. The germline gives CDR1 SGDLS, CDR2 YYNGEE. The CDR3 region is CASSVGAASQETQYF. In DNA form, the CDR3 reads TGTGCCAGCAGCGTAGGCGCAGCGAGCCAAGAGACCCAGTACTTC.

V gene TRBV10-2 combines with J gene TRBJ2-1; 11 bases fit TRBD2. The CDR3 is 15 residues long. Trimming at V came to 7 bases and at J to 1 base, leaving 3 bases not matched to a gene. The V gene's germline CDR1 is WSHSY and CDR2 SAAADI. In DNA, the CDR3 is TGCGCCAGCATACTAGCGGGAGTTTCCTACAATGAGCAGTTCTTC. It translates to CASILAGVSYNEQFF.

CDR3 DNA sequence: TGTGCGTGGCCGGCCGGGGATGGCTACACCTTC. The encoded protein is CAWPAGDGYTF. V usage is TRBV30 and J usage is TRBJ1-2; no clear D gene. The CDR3 loop spans 11 amino acids. Germline loops: CDR1 GTSNPN, CDR2 SVGIG (reference sequence).

V and J are TRBV13 and TRBJ2-7; 10 nucleotides agree with TRBD2. The junction had 7 bases not matched to a gene; V was cut back by 8 bases and J by 0 bases. Germline V gene data show CDR1 as PRHDT and CDR2 as FYEKMQ (reference sequence). The CDR3 has 15 amino acids. DNA of the CDR3: TGTGCCAGCTCTAGCGGGGGCGGGTTCTCCTACGAGCAGTACTTC. This encodes CASSSGGGFSYEQYF.

The chain couples TRBV14 to TRBJ2-7; no clear D. The ends were cut back, 1 base at V and 2 bases at J, with 0 bases in the middle. The length of the CDR3 is 11 residues. Germline V lookup: CDR1 SGHDN, CDR2 FVKESK. The CDR3 DNA reads TGTGCCAGCAGCCAAGCCTACGAGCAGTACTTC. Residues: CASSQAYEQYF.